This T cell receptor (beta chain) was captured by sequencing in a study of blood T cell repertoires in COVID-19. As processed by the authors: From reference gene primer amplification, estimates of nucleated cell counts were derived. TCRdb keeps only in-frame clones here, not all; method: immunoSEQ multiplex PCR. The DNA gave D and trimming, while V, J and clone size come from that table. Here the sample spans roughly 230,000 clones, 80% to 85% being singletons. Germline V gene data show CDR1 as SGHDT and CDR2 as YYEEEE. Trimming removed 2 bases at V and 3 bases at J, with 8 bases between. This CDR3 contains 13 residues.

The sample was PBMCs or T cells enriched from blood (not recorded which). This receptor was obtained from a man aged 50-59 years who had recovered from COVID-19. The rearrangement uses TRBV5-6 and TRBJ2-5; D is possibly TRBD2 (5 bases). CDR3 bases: TGTGCCAGCAGCTTCGCCGGGGAAGAGACCCAGTACTTC. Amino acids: CASSFAGEETQYF.